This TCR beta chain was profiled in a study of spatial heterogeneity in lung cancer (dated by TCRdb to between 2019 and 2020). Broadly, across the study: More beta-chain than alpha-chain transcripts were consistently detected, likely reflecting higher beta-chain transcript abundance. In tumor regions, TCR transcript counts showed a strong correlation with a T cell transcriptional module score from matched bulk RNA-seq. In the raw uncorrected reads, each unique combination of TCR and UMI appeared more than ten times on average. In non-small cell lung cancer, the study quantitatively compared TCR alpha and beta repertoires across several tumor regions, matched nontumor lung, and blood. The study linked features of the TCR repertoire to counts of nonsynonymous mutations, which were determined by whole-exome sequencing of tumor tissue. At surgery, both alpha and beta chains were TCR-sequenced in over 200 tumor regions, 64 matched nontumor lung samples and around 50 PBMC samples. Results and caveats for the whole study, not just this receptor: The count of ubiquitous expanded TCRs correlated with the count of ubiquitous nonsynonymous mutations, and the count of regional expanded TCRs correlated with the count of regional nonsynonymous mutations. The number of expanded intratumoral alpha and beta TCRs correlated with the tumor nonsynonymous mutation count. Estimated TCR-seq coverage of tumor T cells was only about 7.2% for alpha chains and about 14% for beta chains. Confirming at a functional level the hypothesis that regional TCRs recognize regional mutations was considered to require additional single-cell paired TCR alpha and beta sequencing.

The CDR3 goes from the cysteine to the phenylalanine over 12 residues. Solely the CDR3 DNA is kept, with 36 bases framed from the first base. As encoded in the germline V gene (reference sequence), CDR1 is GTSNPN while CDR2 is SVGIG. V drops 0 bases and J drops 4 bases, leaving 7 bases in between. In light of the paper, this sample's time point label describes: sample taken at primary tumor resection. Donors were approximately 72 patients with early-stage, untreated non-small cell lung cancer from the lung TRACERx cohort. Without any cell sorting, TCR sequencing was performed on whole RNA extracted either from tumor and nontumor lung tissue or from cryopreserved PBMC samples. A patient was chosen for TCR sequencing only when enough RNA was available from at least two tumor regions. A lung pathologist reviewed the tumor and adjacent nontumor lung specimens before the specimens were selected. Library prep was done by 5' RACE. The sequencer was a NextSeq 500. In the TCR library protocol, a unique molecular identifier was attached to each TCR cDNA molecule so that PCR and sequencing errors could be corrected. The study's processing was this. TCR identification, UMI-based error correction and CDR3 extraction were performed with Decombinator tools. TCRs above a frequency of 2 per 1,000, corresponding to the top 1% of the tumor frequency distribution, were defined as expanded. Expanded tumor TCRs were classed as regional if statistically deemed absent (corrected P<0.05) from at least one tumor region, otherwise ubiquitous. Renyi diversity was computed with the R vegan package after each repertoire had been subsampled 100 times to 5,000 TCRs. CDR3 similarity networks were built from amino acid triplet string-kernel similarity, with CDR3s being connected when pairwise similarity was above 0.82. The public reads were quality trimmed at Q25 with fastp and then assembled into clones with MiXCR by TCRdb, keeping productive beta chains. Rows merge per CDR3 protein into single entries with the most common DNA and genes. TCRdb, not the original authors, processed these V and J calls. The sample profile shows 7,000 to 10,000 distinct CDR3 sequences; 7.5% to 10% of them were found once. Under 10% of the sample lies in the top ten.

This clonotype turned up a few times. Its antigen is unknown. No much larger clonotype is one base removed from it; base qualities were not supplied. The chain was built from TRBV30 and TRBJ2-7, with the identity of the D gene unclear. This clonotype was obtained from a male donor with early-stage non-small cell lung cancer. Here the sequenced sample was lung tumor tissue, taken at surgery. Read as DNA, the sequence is TGTGCCTGGAGTGTAAGGCAGTACGAGCAGTACTTC. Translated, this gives CAWSVRQYEQYF. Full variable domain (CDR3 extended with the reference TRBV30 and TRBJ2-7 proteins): SQTIHQWPATLVQPVGSPLSLECTVEGTSNPNLYWYRQAAGRGLQLLFYSVGIGQISSEVPQNLSASRPQDRQFILSSKKLLLSDSGFYLCAWSVRQYEQYFGPGTRLTVT.